This TCR beta chain was sequenced for a study of shared clonotypes between healthy human individuals. General study results and limits: Tissue TCR repertoires likely differ from these blood-only repertoires. Clonotypes not shared had lower generation probabilities than those common to all four donors. Naive subsets tended to show greater estimated richness than memory subsets.

About this clone itself: Its antigen is undetermined.

In the naive CD8 group, cells lacked CD45RO and were positively selected for CCR7, so terminally differentiated effector memory CD45RA+ cells were left out. This CDR3 has 15 residues. Germline CDR1 SNHLY, CDR2 FYNNEI. Losses at the gene ends were 6 bases for V and 12 bases for J; bases not matched to a gene: 18. Roughly 30,000 T cell genomes (approximately 180 ng DNA) went into each sorted-subset replicate. Assay: immunoSEQ multiplex PCR; the TCRdb copy retains only in-frame clones and omits some. The sample has roughly 2 million clones; approximately 94% are singletons. Sequenced: naive CD8+ T cells sorted from blood. The rearrangement links TRBV2 to TRBJ2-7, with 9 bases identical to TRBD2. This receptor was identified in a man younger than 35 in good health. The CDR3: CASSDGQVLGGRAYF. DNA of the CDR3: TGTGCCAGCAGCGATGGACAGGTCCTGGGCGGGAGGGCGTACTTC.